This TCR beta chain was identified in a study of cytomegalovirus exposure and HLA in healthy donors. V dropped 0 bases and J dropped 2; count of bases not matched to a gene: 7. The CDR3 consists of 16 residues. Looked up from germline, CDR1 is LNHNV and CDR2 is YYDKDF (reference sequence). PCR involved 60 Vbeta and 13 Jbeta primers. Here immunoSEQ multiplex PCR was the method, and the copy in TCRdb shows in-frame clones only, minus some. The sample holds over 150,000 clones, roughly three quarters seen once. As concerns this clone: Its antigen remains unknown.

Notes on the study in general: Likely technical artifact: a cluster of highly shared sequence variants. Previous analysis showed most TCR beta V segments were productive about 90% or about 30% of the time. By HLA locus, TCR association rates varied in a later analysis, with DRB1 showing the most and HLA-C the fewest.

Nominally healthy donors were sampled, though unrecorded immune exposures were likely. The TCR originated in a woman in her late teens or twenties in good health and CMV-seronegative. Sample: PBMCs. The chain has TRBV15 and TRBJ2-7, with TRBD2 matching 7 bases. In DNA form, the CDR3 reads TGTGCCACCAGCAGAGATTACGCTAGCGGTACCTACGAGCAGTACTTC. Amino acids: CATSRDYASGTYEQYF.